These 26 T cell receptor beta chains came from one sample sequenced in a study of CD8 T cells in Susac syndrome. A quantity of roughly 0.5 to 1 ug RNA underwent reverse transcription using random hexamers. TCRdb analysed the immunoSEQ multiplex PCR reads with MiXCR anew, one entry per CDR3 protein. The sample lists about 200,000 distinct CDR3 sequences, more than 85% occurring once. Sequencing input: CD4+ T cells from PBMCs. All receptors come from a human donor with multiple sclerosis.

The V gene is TRBV20-1, the J gene TRBJ1-1; 7 bases are shared with TRBD1. The junction had 3 bases not matched to a gene; V was cut back by 0 bases and J by 5 bases. This CDR3 has 13 residues. The germline gives CDR1 DFQATT, CDR2 SNEGSKA (reference sequence). The CDR3 region has the DNA TGCAGTGCTAGAGAAGGGGGCAAGACTGAAGCTTTCTTT. Encoded protein: CSAREGGKTEAFF.

This clonotype was seen only once. The rearrangement joins TRBV9 to TRBJ1-6, with D possibly TRBD1 on 5 matching bases. Germline V lookup: CDR1 SGDLS, CDR2 YYNGEE. The germline V and J ends were trimmed by 4 bases and 6 bases, with 11 bases remaining between them. The CDR3 covers 14 residues. CDR3 DNA sequence: TGTGCCAGCAGCTTGGGGGAGATTAATTCACCCCTCCACTTT. Amino acids: CASSLGEINSPLHF. Full variable domain (missing parts from reference TRBV9 and TRBJ1-6): DSGVTQTPKHLITATGQRVTLRCSPRSGDLSVYWYQQSLDQGLQFLIQYYNGEERAKGNILERFSAQQFPDLHSELNLSSLELGDSALYFCASSLGEINSPLHFGNGTRLTVT.

The V gene is TRBV13, the J gene TRBJ2-1, with D perhaps matching TRBD1 or TRBD2 (5 bases each). V lost 2 bases, J lost 1 base, and 9 bases lay in between. Germline loops: CDR1 PRHDT, CDR2 FYEKMQ (reference sequence). The CDR3 length is 15 residues. CDR3 bases: TGTGCCAGCAGCTTACCGGGACGGTCCTACAATGAGCAGTTCTTC. This gives the protein CASSLPGRSYNEQFF.

The chain combines TRBV29-1 with TRBJ1-2; D unclear. V lost 6 bases and J 8 bases, leaving 13 bases between the germline ends. CDR3 length: 11 amino acids. CDR1 and CDR2 (germline): SQVTM, ANQGSEA. The CDR3 DNA reads as TGCAGCGTCATCCAGTCTGGCGGCTACACCTTC. Translating it yields CSVIQSGGYTF.

The V gene is TRBV30, the J gene TRBJ1-4; 8 bases agree with TRBD1. With V trimmed by 4 bases and J by 8 bases, 12 bases remained unmatched. Germline V gene lookup returns CDR1 GTSNPN and CDR2 SVGIG (reference sequence). The length of the CDR3 is 15 residues. The CDR3: CAWIPSTGAVEKLFF. The CDR3 nucleotides read TGTGCCTGGATCCCCTCGACAGGGGCAGTCGAAAAACTGTTTTTT.

The chain has TRBV20-1 and TRBJ1-5; D remains unclear. Germline loops: CDR1 DFQATT, CDR2 SNEGSKA (reference sequence). The germline V and J ends were trimmed by 3 bases and 4 bases, with 10 bases remaining between them. The CDR3 contains 13 residues. Written as DNA, the CDR3 is TGCAGTGCTAGCGGGTCCTCTAATCAGCCCCAGCATTTT. It codes for CSASGSSNQPQHF.

The chain recombines TRBV9 with TRBJ1-2; TRBD1 is a possible D gene (5 bases). V was clipped by 0 bases and J by 4 bases, with 19 bases between them. CDR1 is SGDLS, CDR2 YYNGEE, per germline. The CDR3 is made up of 17 amino acids. CDR3 protein: CASSVDPGTTVLYGYTF. The DNA for the CDR3 is TGTGCCAGCAGCGTAGACCCCGGGACGACGGTTCTCTATGGCTACACCTTC.

The chain uses TRBV3-1 and TRBJ1-1; no clear D gene. The V end was cut by 1 base, the J end by 4 bases, with 16 bases between. CDR3 length: 16 amino acids. The germline V gene has CDR1 LGHDT and CDR2 YNNKEL (reference sequence). CDR3 coding DNA: TGTGCCAGCAGCCAAGTCGCACTAATTTCGGGCACTGAAGCTTTCTTT. Amino acids: CASSQVALISGTEAFF.

V gene TRBV29-1 combines with J gene TRBJ1-2; 12 nucleotides agree with TRBD1. V trimming: 3 bases; J trimming: 8 bases; junction bases outside the gene matches: 10. Germline CDR1 is SQVTM and CDR2 is ANQGSEA. The CDR3 spans 15 residues. The CDR3: CSVESGTGGAKGYTF. CDR3 in DNA: TGCAGCGTTGAGTCCGGGACAGGGGGCGCGAAAGGCTACACCTTC. The full variable domain, with the rest looked up from reference TRBV29-1 and TRBJ1-2, is SAVISQKPSRDICQRGTSLTIQCQVDSQVTMMFWYRQQPGQSLTLIATANQGSEATYESGFVIDKFPISRPNLTFSTLTVSNMSPEDSSIYLCSVESGTGGAKGYTFGSGTRLTVV.

The J gene is TRBJ1-5, the V gene TRBV9, with D perhaps TRBD1 (6 bases). Trimming took off 4 bases at V and 1 base at J, with 15 bases between the two ends. The germline CDR1 and CDR2 sequences are SGDLS and YYNGEE. The CDR3 has 16 residues. This CDR3 reads CASSPGQGLSNQPQHF. As DNA, the CDR3 is TGTGCCAGCAGCCCGGGGCAGGGGTTGAGCAATCAGCCCCAGCATTTT.

V and J are TRBV12-3 or TRBV12-4 and TRBJ2-1; 7 nucleotides align to TRBD1. The CDR3 totals 14 residues. With 2 bases clipped from V and 9 bases from J, the junction kept 7 bases outside the gene matches. CDR3 nucleotides: TGTGCCAGCAGTTTATCTACAGGGGCGGGTGAGCAGTTCTTC. Its translation is CASSLSTGAGEQFF.

The V call is TRBV29-1, the J call TRBJ2-7, with D possibly TRBD2 on 5 matching bases. Germline CDR1 is SQVTM and CDR2 is ANQGSEA. The V and J ends lost 3 bases and 3 bases respectively, with 12 bases between them. The CDR3 spans 13 residues. This CDR3 is CSVDSPSGYEQYF. The CDR3 nucleotides are TGCAGCGTTGATTCCCCCAGCGGCTACGAGCAGTACTTC.

The rearrangement uses TRBV28 and TRBJ2-2, with 7 positions matching TRBD1. This CDR3 contains 14 residues. The germline V gene has CDR1 MDHEN and CDR2 SYDVKM. V dropped 10 bases and J dropped 0; count of bases not matched to a gene: 5. The CDR3 region has the DNA TGTGCCATCACTACAGGGGCGAACACCGGGGAGCTGTTTTTT. It yields the protein CAITTGANTGELFF.

The CDR3 sequence: CASSSTWDTEAFF. Written as DNA, the CDR3 is TGTGCCAGCAGCTCAACATGGGACACTGAAGCTTTCTTT. The J gene is TRBJ1-1, the V gene TRBV14, with D unresolved. The CDR3 covers 13 residues. V shed 5 bases and J shed 3 bases, with 10 bases lying between them. Germline CDR1 is SGHDN and CDR2 is FVKESK.

The rearrangement joins TRBV29-1 to TRBJ1-1; a possible D gene is TRBD1 (5 bases). This CDR3 has 17 amino acids. Trimming left V 5 bases short and J 0 bases short, with 22 bases between. The V gene's germline CDR1 is SQVTM and CDR2 ANQGSEA. Written as DNA, the CDR3 is TGCAGCGTTCGCGGTGGGGCGGACTTCATCATGAACACTGAAGCTTTCTTT. Its protein product is CSVRGGADFIMNTEAFF.

The rearrangement joins TRBV25-1 to TRBJ1-6; TRBD1 agrees at 8 bases. The junction had 4 bases not matched to a gene; V was cut back by 7 bases and J by 8 bases. Germline CDR1 MGHDK, CDR2 SYGVNS. The CDR3 length is 13 residues. CDR3 loop: CASNDRGDSPLHF. The DNA of the CDR3 is TGTGCCAGCAACGACAGGGGAGATTCACCCCTCCACTTT.

V usage is TRBV11-2 and J usage is TRBJ1-6, with a tentative D call TRBD1 (5 bases). Germline values: CDR1 SGHAT, CDR2 FQNNGV. The CDR3 covers 16 residues. Trimming removed 0 bases at V and 8 bases at J, with 14 bases between. The CDR3 nucleotides read TGTGCCAGCAGCTTAGATCCGGGGGTTAGCGATTCACCCCTCCACTTT. As protein: CASSLDPGVSDSPLHF. The full variable domain, with the rest looked up from reference TRBV11-2 and TRBJ1-6, is EAGVAQSPRYKIIEKRQSVAFWCNPISGHATLYWYQQILGQGPKLLIQFQNNGVVDDSQLPKDRFSAERLKGVDSTLKIQPAKLEDSAVYLCASSLDPGVSDSPLHFGNGTRLTVT.

The rearrangement links TRBV24-1 to TRBJ2-1, with D uncertain. With 4 bases removed from V and 3 bases from J, the gap between germline ends came to 12 bases. The CDR3 is made up of 15 amino acids. Germline CDR1 and CDR2: KGHDR and SFDVKD. The CDR3 here is CATSEGSLLYNEQFF. Written as DNA, the CDR3 is TGTGCCACCAGTGAGGGGTCCTTACTCTACAATGAGCAGTTCTTC.

CDR3 bases: TGTGCCAGCAGCTTAGGACAGGGGGCCCTCACTGAAGCTTTCTTT. It encodes CASSLGQGALTEAFF. This chain joins TRBV7-2 and TRBJ1-1, with 10 bases that match TRBD1. Germline CDR1 SGHTA, CDR2 FQGNSA. The CDR3 extends over 15 amino acids. The trim removed 1 base at V and 4 bases at J, leaving 3 bases unmatched.

The genes are TRBV3-1 and TRBJ1-2; 12 positions match TRBD1. This CDR3 has 14 residues. The trim removed 11 bases at V and 7 bases at J, leaving 11 bases unmatched. Germline V lookup: CDR1 LGHDT, CDR2 YNNKEL (reference sequence). DNA for the CDR3: TGTGCCTCCAGGGACAGGGGGCAATTAGGTGGCTACACCTTC. Its translation: CASRDRGQLGGYTF.

The V call is TRBV3-1, the J call TRBJ2-1; 8 bases map to TRBD1. V was pared by 4 bases and J by 3 bases, with 5 bases of the junction left unmatched. CDR1 and CDR2 (germline): LGHDT, YNNKEL (reference sequence). CDR3 size: 15 residues. The CDR3 region is CASSPRTGNYNEQFF. CDR3 coding DNA: TGTGCCAGCAGCCCAAGGACAGGGAACTACAATGAGCAGTTCTTC.

The CDR3 region is CAISARITDTQYF. CDR3 bases: TGTGCCATCAGTGCACGGATCACAGATACGCAGTATTTT. The chain combines TRBV10-3 with TRBJ2-3; no clear D gene. CDR3 length: 13 amino acids. CDR1 is ENHRY, CDR2 SYGVKD, per germline. The V and J ends lost 4 bases and 2 bases respectively, with 7 bases between them.

This clonotype showed up just once. The gene calls are TRBV20-1 and TRBJ1-5; TRBD1 agrees at 12 bases. The germline CDR1 and CDR2 sequences are DFQATT and SNEGSKA (reference sequence). The CDR3 has 14 amino acids. Germline trimming cut 1 base from V and 7 bases from J; bases unmatched to any gene: 2. The DNA for the CDR3 is TGCAGTGCTAGAGCCGGGACAGGGGGCCAGCCCCAGCATTTT. This sequence encodes CSARAGTGGQPQHF.

V and J are TRBV7-9 and TRBJ2-7; D may be TRBD2 (6 bases). CDR3 length: 13 amino acids. The germline V gene encodes CDR1 SEHNR and CDR2 FQNEAQ (reference sequence). The germline V and J ends were trimmed by 6 bases and 0 bases, with 9 bases remaining between them. The CDR3 DNA follows: TGTGCCAGCAGACGGGGAGGCTCCTACGAGCAGTACGTC. Its translation: CASRRGGSYEQYV.

The chain joins TRBV6-5 to TRBJ2-1; the match to TRBD1 covers 7 bases. This CDR3 region has 13 residues. Germline V lookup: CDR1 MNHEY, CDR2 SVGAGI. V trimming: 6 bases; J trimming: 6 bases; junction bases outside the gene matches: 5. CDR3 in DNA: TGTGCCAGCAGACCGGGACAGTTCAATGAGCAGTTCTTC. Its translation: CASRPGQFNEQFF.

The chain links TRBV5-4 to TRBJ1-2; TRBD1 matches at 9 bases. V dropped 2 bases and J dropped 1; count of bases not matched to a gene: 3. This CDR3 spans 15 amino acids. Looked up from germline, CDR1 is SGHNT and CDR2 is YYREEE (reference sequence). CDR3 loop: CASSLGQGLNYGYTF. The CDR3 region has the DNA TGTGCCAGCAGCTTAGGACAGGGGCTTAACTATGGCTACACCTTC.